This TCR beta chain appears in the sequencing data of a study of CD8+ T cells in alopecia areata. The CDR3 covers 14 residues. V was pared by 7 bases and J by 4 bases, with 17 bases between. Germline assignment: CDR1 SQVTM and CDR2 ANQGSEA. The treatment: oral pan-JAK inhibitor, 5-10 mg twice daily. In each case, RNA was isolated and then reverse transcribed into cDNA as the sequencing template. Only in-frame clones appear in the TCRdb table, and some are missing; sequencing was by immunoSEQ multiplex PCR. Here the sample spans fewer than 250,000 clones, 60% being singletons. This clonotype was sampled from a human donor with alopecia areata. The chain combines TRBV29-1 with TRBJ2-1; weak D call: TRBD1 (6 bases). This specimen consisted of CD4+ T cells sorted from blood, obtained at week 24, from a patient treated with tofacitinib. CDR3 residues: CSARPGVGYNEQFF. The CDR3, as DNA: TGCAGCGCCCGTCCAGGGGTAGGGTACAATGAGCAGTTCTTC.